Presented here are 30 T cell receptor beta chains from one specimen sequenced in a study of blood T cell repertoires in COVID-19. Clones were read by immunoSEQ multiplex PCR, and TCRdb kept only the in-frame ones, dropping some. The sample has a few hundred thousand clones, 85% to 90% seen once; the top ten hold more than 0.8%. The sequenced sample consisted of PBMCs or T cells enriched from blood (not recorded which). The receptors originated from a man between 18 and 35 years old who had recovered from COVID-19.

The gene calls are TRBV7-2 and TRBJ2-1; TRBD2 agrees at 9 bases. In germline, CDR1 is SGHTA, CDR2 FQGNSA. V shed 7 bases, J shed 7 bases, and the junction held 11 bases outside the gene matches. This CDR3 contains 15 residues. DNA of the CDR3: TGTGCCAGCACCTTCGATAGCGGGAGAAGGAATGAGCAGTTCTTC. This sequence encodes CASTFDSGRRNEQFF.

The chain has TRBV9 and TRBJ2-3, with unresolved D. The germline V gene has CDR1 SGDLS and CDR2 YYNGEE. This CDR3 has 14 residues. Trimming removed 0 bases at V and 0 bases at J, with 5 bases between. This CDR3 is CASSVDRSTDTQYF. In DNA form, the CDR3 reads TGTGCCAGCAGCGTAGACAGAAGCACAGATACGCAGTATTTT.

The chain joins TRBV18 to TRBJ1-1; no clear D. CDR3 length: 16 residues. The V end lost 1 base, the J end lost 1 base, and 13 bases lay between the germline ends. Germline loops: CDR1 KGHSH, CDR2 LQKENI. The CDR3 sequence is CASSPQSRMENTEAFF. Written as DNA, the CDR3 is TGTGCCAGCTCACCACAGAGCAGGATGGAGAACACTGAAGCTTTCTTT.

The chain carries TRBV5-1 and TRBJ1-5, with D maybe TRBD1 (6 bases). The V and J ends lost 2 bases and 2 bases respectively, with 14 bases between them. The germline CDR1 and CDR2 sequences are SGHRS and YFSETQ. The CDR3 has 16 residues. The CDR3 loop is CASSFDGRGGNQPQHF. In DNA form, the CDR3 reads TGCGCCAGCAGCTTCGACGGCAGGGGAGGCAATCAGCCCCAGCATTTT.

V is TRBV11-2 and J is TRBJ2-2; 9 bases align to TRBD1. CDR1 and CDR2 from the germline V gene are SGHAT and FQNNGV. V was pared by 5 bases and J by 3 bases, with 4 bases of the junction left unmatched. The CDR3 spans 15 residues. The CDR3 DNA sequence: TGTGCCAGCAGCCCTAGGACAGGGGACACCGGGGAGCTGTTTTTT. Amino acids: CASSPRTGDTGELFF.

The gene calls are TRBV27 and TRBJ2-1; 11 nucleotides agree with TRBD2. This CDR3 spans 15 amino acids. CDR1 is MNHEY and CDR2 is SMNVEV in the germline V gene (reference sequence). J gave up 7 bases and V 2 bases, and 4 bases lay outside the gene matches. CDR3 protein: CASSLASGRRNEQFF. The CDR3 region has the DNA TGTGCCAGCAGTTTAGCTAGCGGGAGGAGAAATGAGCAGTTCTTC.

The CDR3 coding sequence is TGTGCCAGCAGTCCCGACGGGAATGAGCAGTTCTTC. Protein product: CASSPDGNEQFF. The V call is TRBV2, the J call TRBJ2-1; unclear D gene. The CDR3 loop spans 12 amino acids. The V end lost 5 bases, the J end lost 7 bases, and 9 bases lay between the germline ends. The germline V gene encodes CDR1 SNHLY and CDR2 FYNNEI.

The chain couples TRBV6-5 to TRBJ1-6; D possibly corresponds to TRBD1 (6 bases). This CDR3 spans 15 amino acids. Trimming stripped 5 bases from V and 8 bases from J, with 16 bases between. Per the germline V gene, CDR1 is MNHEY and CDR2 is SVGAGI. The CDR3 nucleotides are TGTGCCAGCAGTAACCTAGGGGGATTGGATTCACCCCTCCACTTT. Protein sequence: CASSNLGGLDSPLHF.

This chain links TRBV2 with TRBJ1-5; TRBD1 matches 7 bases. Germline trimming cut 3 bases from V and 6 bases from J; bases unmatched to any gene: 8. The CDR3 is 15 amino acids. Germline assignment: CDR1 SNHLY and CDR2 FYNNEI. The CDR3: CASSDLGQSFQPQHF. The CDR3, as DNA: TGTGCCAGCAGTGATCTGGGACAGTCCTTTCAGCCCCAGCATTTT.

V usage is TRBV5-4 and J usage is TRBJ2-1; TRBD2 agrees at 11 bases. The CDR3 runs to 20 residues. V was clipped by 2 bases and J by 4 bases; unmatched bases: 17. Germline V lookup: CDR1 SGHNT, CDR2 YYREEE (reference sequence). CDR3 coding DNA: TGTGCCAGCAGCTTCCCTAACCCGAGTAGCGGGGGGGGACGATACAATGAGCAGTTCTTC. It codes for CASSFPNPSSGGGRYNEQFF.

The count of this clone is one. The rearrangement joins TRBV5-4 to TRBJ1-2, with 11 bases matching TRBD1. The V gene's germline CDR1 is SGHNT and CDR2 YYREEE (reference sequence). The CDR3 is made up of 15 amino acids. The trim removed 0 bases at V and 7 bases at J, leaving 5 bases unmatched. CDR3 nucleotide sequence: TGTGCCAGCAGCTTGGGGGGACAGGGGGGCGTTGGCTACACCTTC. Its protein is CASSLGGQGGVGYTF.

The V call is TRBV28, the J call TRBJ2-3; 12 nucleotides line up with TRBD2. Germline V gene sequence: CDR1 MDHEN, CDR2 SYDVKM. With 3 bases clipped from V and 4 bases from J, the junction kept 23 bases outside the gene matches. The CDR3 is made up of 22 amino acids. As DNA, the CDR3 is TGTGCCAGCAGTTTGGGGTTTGCGAGGACTAGCGGGATTGAGGCGCAGGCAGATACGCAGTATTTT. This codes for CASSLGFARTSGIEAQADTQYF.

This chain joins TRBV9 and TRBJ1-1, with D perhaps TRBD1 (5 bases). V was trimmed by 2 bases and J by 6 bases, leaving 14 bases between them. Germline V gives CDR1 SGDLS, CDR2 YYNGEE. This CDR3 is built from 14 residues. The CDR3 region has the DNA TGTGCCAGCAGCGTGGGATCAGGGTTCCCTGAAGCTTTCTTT. Its translation is CASSVGSGFPEAFF.

This clone was recorded once. The chain links TRBV3-1 (or the pseudogene TRBV3-2) to TRBJ2-1; 9 nucleotides match TRBD2. The CDR3 extends over 16 amino acids. Per germline, CDR1 LGHDT and CDR2 YNNKEL (reference sequence). With 1 base clipped from V and 9 bases from J, the junction kept 10 bases outside the gene matches. The CDR3 DNA sequence: TGTGCCAGCAGCCAAGGGTCTAGCGGGGTGTTCAGTGAGCAGTTCTTC. It translates to CASSQGSSGVFSEQFF.

This sequence joins TRBV12-3 or TRBV12-4 and TRBJ1-2, with D perhaps TRBD1 (6 bases). The CDR3 is made up of 13 amino acids. V was shortened by 6 bases and J by 6 bases, with 14 bases between the two germline ends. CDR3 protein: CASSPGDLHGYTF. For the CDR3, the DNA is TGTGCCAGCAGCCCAGGGGACCTTCATGGCTACACCTTC.

The chain is built from TRBV7-9 and TRBJ2-2; D possibly corresponds to TRBD1 (6 bases). Trimming shortened V by 3 bases and J by 0 bases, and 8 bases separated the two germline ends. The germline V gene encodes CDR1 SEHNR and CDR2 FQNEAQ (reference sequence). CDR3 length: 15 amino acids. The chain's CDR3 is CASSLNRANTGELFF. CDR3 in DNA: TGTGCCAGCAGCTTGAACAGGGCGAACACCGGGGAGCTGTTTTTT.

This chain links TRBV19 with TRBJ2-5; D may be TRBD1 (6 bases). The CDR3 spans 15 residues. Trimming took 5 bases from V and 5 from J, leaving 18 bases between them. Germline V gene lookup returns CDR1 LNHDA and CDR2 SQIVND (reference sequence). The CDR3 reads CASSFGRQGKETQYF. In nucleotides, the CDR3 is TGTGCCAGTAGTTTTGGTCGGCAGGGGAAGGAGACCCAGTACTTC.

The rearrangement links TRBV2 to TRBJ2-6; D remains ambiguous. This CDR3 is 14 amino acids long. The V and J ends lost 4 bases and 0 bases respectively, with 4 bases between them. Germline V gene lookup returns CDR1 SNHLY and CDR2 FYNNEI. The chain's CDR3 is CASSADSGANVLTF. CDR3 nucleotide sequence: TGTGCCAGCAGTGCAGACTCTGGGGCCAACGTCCTGACTTTC.

The chain is built from TRBV4-2 and TRBJ1-2; 7 bases match TRBD1. The CDR3 loop spans 15 amino acids. After removal of 0 bases from V and 0 bases from J, the junction contained 1 base not matched to a gene. CDR1 LGHNA and CDR2 YNFKEQ come from the germline V gene. This CDR3 is CASSQEGTANYGYTF. The DNA for the CDR3 is TGTGCCAGCAGCCAAGAAGGGACAGCTAACTATGGCTACACCTTC.

The chain combines TRBV7-2 with TRBJ2-5; 8 bases map to TRBD2. The CDR3 length is 15 residues. Trimming at V came to 1 base and at J to 4 bases, leaving 5 bases not matched to a gene. The germline V gene has CDR1 SGHTA and CDR2 FQGNSA. This CDR3 is CASSLGFGRGETQYF. CDR3 DNA: TGTGCCAGCAGCTTAGGGTTCGGGAGGGGAGAGACCCAGTACTTC.

CDR3: CASSLANLGGRDTEAFF. As DNA, the CDR3 is TGTGCCAGCAGCTTAGCCAACTTGGGGGGTAGGGACACTGAAGCTTTCTTT. The J gene is TRBJ1-1, the V gene TRBV7-2; tentatively, D is TRBD1 (5 bases). Germline V gives CDR1 SGHTA, CDR2 FQGNSA. The CDR3 has 17 amino acids. Trimming left V 0 bases short and J 3 bases short, with 17 bases between.

The chain combines TRBV6-5 with TRBJ2-3; 10 bases are shared with TRBD2. V gave up 2 bases and J gave up 5 bases; unmatched junction bases: 1. The CDR3 totals 14 residues. Looked up from germline, CDR1 is MNHEY and CDR2 is SVGAGI. CDR3: CASSYSGGGDTQYF. The CDR3 DNA sequence: TGTGCCAGCAGTTACAGCGGGGGGGGAGATACGCAGTATTTT.

This chain joins TRBV7-9 and TRBJ2-5; D is uncertain. CDR1 and CDR2 from the germline V gene are SEHNR and FQNEAQ (reference sequence). This CDR3 region has 12 residues. V dropped 5 bases and J dropped 5 bases, with 9 bases sitting between them. The CDR3: CASSGSGETQYF. The CDR3 bases are TGTGCCAGCAGCGGGTCCGGGGAGACCCAGTACTTC.

This clone was seen once. This chain connects TRBV27 to TRBJ1-6, with 8 bases that match TRBD1. The CDR3 has 14 residues. CDR1 and CDR2 (germline): MNHEY, SMNVEV (reference sequence). V lost 5 bases to trimming and J lost 8 bases; unmatched junction nucleotides: 5. CDR3 DNA sequence: TGTGCCAGCAGTACCGGACAGGGTTATTCACCCCTCCACTTT. It codes for CASSTGQGYSPLHF.

The CDR3 nucleotides read TGTGCCAGCACCCCCTTCGGGTCTAACAATGAGCAGTTCTTC. It specifies CASTPFGSNNEQFF. The chain employs TRBV6-5 and TRBJ2-1, with unresolved D. Trimming left V 7 bases short and J 5 bases short, with 15 bases between. Germline loops: CDR1 MNHEY, CDR2 SVGAGI. This CDR3 has 14 residues.

The rearrangement uses TRBV19 and TRBJ2-5; the match to TRBD1 covers 7 bases. The CDR3 has 15 amino acids. V trimming: 1 base; J trimming: 6 bases; junction bases outside the gene matches: 8. Germline V gene lookup returns CDR1 LNHDA and CDR2 SQIVND (reference sequence). The DNA of the CDR3 is TGTGCCAGTAGTATAGTTGCGAGGGACAGACAGACCCAGTACTTC. Translated, it gives CASSIVARDRQTQYF.

This chain links TRBV4-1 with TRBJ2-3, with TRBD2 matching 8 bases. Per germline, CDR1 MGHRA and CDR2 YSYEKL. The CDR3 is made up of 15 amino acids. The V and J ends lost 1 base and 4 bases, in that order; junction bases with no gene match: 4. Written as DNA, the CDR3 is TGCGCCAGCAGCCAAGGGGTAGCGGGGCCAGATACGCAGTATTTT. Its translation: CASSQGVAGPDTQYF.

This rearrangement joins TRBV29-1 to TRBJ1-6, with unresolved D. From germline, CDR1 is SQVTM and CDR2 ANQGSEA. V lost 6 bases and J 0 bases, leaving 12 bases between the germline ends. The CDR3 spans 15 residues. CDR3 sequence (DNA): TGCAGCGTCCGGACTGATAGCTCCTATAATTCACCCCTCCACTTT. This sequence encodes CSVRTDSSYNSPLHF. Full variable domain (outside the CDR3, taken from reference TRBV29-1 and TRBJ1-6): SAVISQKPSRDICQRGTSLTIQCQVDSQVTMMFWYRQQPGQSLTLIATANQGSEATYESGFVIDKFPISRPNLTFSTLTVSNMSPEDSSIYLCSVRTDSSYNSPLHFGNGTRLTVT.

The chain has TRBV9 and TRBJ1-2; D might be TRBD1 (5 bases). V lost 0 bases to trimming and J lost 4 bases, with 13 bases between them. The CDR3 spans 15 residues. Germline assignment: CDR1 SGDLS and CDR2 YYNGEE. CDR3 sequence reads: CASSVDWQGLYGYTF. The CDR3 region has the DNA TGTGCCAGCAGCGTAGATTGGCAGGGCCTCTATGGCTACACCTTC.

The V gene is TRBV7-9, the J gene TRBJ1-2; TRBD1 is a possible D gene (6 bases). Germline V gene sequence: CDR1 SEHNR, CDR2 FQNEAQ (reference sequence). The CDR3 length is 18 residues. V was trimmed by 4 bases and J by 5 bases, leaving 26 bases between them. Written as DNA, the CDR3 is TGTGCCAGCAGCTCAAAACCTTCTGCGTCGACAGGCCCTTATGGCTACACCTTC. This sequence encodes CASSSKPSASTGPYGYTF. The full variable domain, rest sourced from reference TRBV7-9 and TRBJ1-2, is DTGVSQNPRHKITKRGQNVTFRCDPISEHNRLYWYRQTLGQGPEFLTYFQNEAQLEKSRLLSDRFSAERPKGSFSTLEIQRTEQGDSAMYLCASSSKPSASTGPYGYTFGSGTRLTVV.